These T cell receptor beta chains were read from a single sample in a study of T cells after yellow fever vaccination. In TCRdb, the 5' RACE reads were re-called with MiXCR into one record per CDR3 protein. The sample carries roughly 330,000 distinct CDR3 sequences, about 4% recorded once. The sample consisted of PBMCs, taken 5 days after the yellow fever booster vaccination. The receptors here all came from a man between 18 and 35 years old who received the YFV17D yellow fever vaccine. The CDR3 runs from the conserved cysteine through the conserved F or W. D genes are given only for firm matches. Some rows have no size entry. The others give once, few or many, or a class for an expanded clone.

cdr3_length d_call j_call clone_size v_call cdr3_nt cdr3_aa
15 TRBD1 TRBJ1-4 many TRBV7-2 TGTGCCAGCAGCTCATCCGGGACAGTCGGTGAAAAACTGTTTTTT CASSSSGTVGEKLFF
13 NA TRBJ1-4 few TRBV10-3 TGTGCCATCAGTGAGTCTATCGGAGAAAAACTGTTTTTT CAISESIGEKLFF
15 TRBD1 TRBJ1-2 few TRBV6-1 TGTGCCAGCAGTGAAGCAGAGGGGGCGGGGTATGGCTACACCTTC CASSEAEGAGYGYTF
18 NA TRBJ2-3 NA TRBV9 TGTGCCAGCAGCGTAGCTACGACAGCAATGCCCACTGTGGATACGCAGTATTTT CASSVATTAMPTVDTQYF
14 NA TRBJ2-1 few TRBV5-1 TGCGCCAGCTCCCCGTATTCAGGGACCGGAGAGCAGTTCTTC CASSPYSGTGEQFF
16 TRBD1 TRBJ1-2 few TRBV4-1 TGCGCCAGCAGCCAAGATCTGGGACAGGGTAGAGGCGGCTACACCTTC CASSQDLGQGRGGYTF
14 NA TRBJ2-5 NA TRBV7-9 TGTGCCAGCAGCCAGGTTATGAGGGGAGAGACCCAGTACTTC CASSQVMRGETQYF
14 TRBD1 TRBJ2-2 few TRBV20-1 TGCAGTGCGACAGGGACAACGAACACCGGGGAGCTGTTTTTT CSATGTTNTGELFF
16 TRBD2 TRBJ2-7 few TRBV5-1 TGCGCCAGCAGCTGGGGACTAGCGGGGACCTCCTACGAGCAGTACTTC CASSWGLAGTSYEQYF
15 NA TRBJ2-3 NA TRBV20-1 TGCAGTGCCCCGGGACCCACAAGGGGCACAGATACGCAGTATTTT CSAPGPTRGTDTQYF
13 NA TRBJ2-1 NA TRBV3-1 TGTGCCAGCAGCCTATCCGGGACCAATGAGCAGTTCTTC CASSLSGTNEQFF
16 NA TRBJ1-6 NA TRBV11-2 TGTGCCAGCAGCTTAGGACAGGCATATTTTAATTCACCCCTCCACTTT CASSLGQAYFNSPLHF
15 NA TRBJ1-6 many TRBV5-1 TGCGCCAGCAGCTTGGAGGGGAGCTATAATTCACCCCTCCACTTT CASSLEGSYNSPLHF
12 NA TRBJ1-1 few TRBV29-1 TGCAGCGCCTACAGGGAAGACACTGAAGCTTTCTTT CSAYREDTEAFF
14 NA TRBJ2-3 NA TRBV12-3/TRBV12-4 TGTGCCAGCAGTTTAAATACAGGCACAGATACGCAGTATTTT CASSLNTGTDTQYF
14 NA TRBJ1-2 few TRBV4-1 TGCGCCAGCAGCCAATGGCCTGGGAACTATGGCTACACCTTC CASSQWPGNYGYTF
14 NA TRBJ2-5 NA TRBV5-6 TGTGCCAGCAGCTTGGCAGGTCCCCTCGATTCCCAGTACTTC CASSLAGPLDSQYF
15 NA TRBJ2-1 few TRBV10-3 TGTGCCAACCCCCCCCTTGGGGGGGCCCGGAATGAGCAGTTCTTC CANPPLGGARNEQFF
17 NA TRBJ1-2 NA TRBV20-1 TGCAGTGCTAGAGATCTTAGTCCGACAGACTTTAACTATGGCTACACCTTC CSARDLSPTDFNYGYTF
14 NA TRBJ2-3 many TRBV3-1 TGTGCCAGCAGTCGACAACTGAGCACAGATACGCAGTATTTT CASSRQLSTDTQYF
13 TRBD1 TRBJ1-4 few TRBV20-1 TGCAGTGCTAGGGGACAGGGTAATGAAAAACTGTTTTTT CSARGQGNEKLFF
14 NA TRBJ1-2 NA TRBV7-2 TGTGCCAGCAGCTTACCCCCCCCGGGGTATGGCTACACCTTC CASSLPPPGYGYTF
15 TRBD2 TRBJ2-7 NA TRBV2 TGTGCCAGCAACCGCCCGTGGCGGGGGAACTACGAGCAGTACTTC CASNRPWRGNYEQYF
15 NA TRBJ1-4 NA TRBV6-1 TGTGCCAGCACTGCATGGGGGGGCGTAGGGGAAAAACTGTTTTTT CASTAWGGVGEKLFF
15 TRBD1 TRBJ2-7 few TRBV5-1 TGCGCCAGCAGCGTAAACAGGGGTTCTCCCTACGAGCAGTACTTC CASSVNRGSPYEQYF
15 NA TRBJ2-1 NA TRBV5-1 TGCGCCAGCACCACCTTTGGGCAGGGACATGATGAGCAGTTCTTC CASTTFGQGHDEQFF
12 NA TRBJ1-1 few TRBV6-5 TGTGCCAGCAGCCCGACCCGTGGGCGAGCTTTCTTT CASSPTRGRAFF
15 TRBD1 TRBJ1-2 few TRBV12-3/TRBV12-4 TGTGCCAGCAGCCGTCCCGGGACAGGGCTCTATGGCTACACCTTC CASSRPGTGLYGYTF
17 NA TRBJ2-2 many TRBV10-1 TGCGCCAGCAGTGGCGCGGTGGGGGCCGTGACCACCGGGGAGCTGTTTTTT CASSGAVGAVTTGELFF
16 TRBD2 TRBJ2-3 NA TRBV7-3 TGTGCCAGCAGCTTAAAAGCGGGGTTGGAGGCAGATACGCAGTATTTT CASSLKAGLEADTQYF
14 NA TRBJ2-3 few TRBV7-2 TGTGCCAGCAGCGCTAGACAGGGCACAGATACGCAGTATTTT CASSARQGTDTQYF